Listed below are T cell receptor beta chains from one sample, sequenced in a study of T cell changes during pregnancy in multiple sclerosis. Assay: immunoSEQ multiplex PCR; the TCRdb copy retains only in-frame clones and omits some. The repertoire consists of 85,000 to 100,000 clones, with around 92% occurring once and the leading ten covering over 2%. The sample consisted of peripheral blood, taken in the first trimester of pregnancy. The receptors were sampled from a female donor with multiple sclerosis, enrolled in a pregnancy study. The CDR3 runs from the conserved cysteine through the conserved F or W.

j_call | v_call | cdr3_aa
TRBJ2-5 | TRBV9 | CASSDNSMGRETQYF
TRBJ1-3 | TRBV6-5 | CASSNRVRNTIYF
TRBJ2-3 | TRBV5-1 | CASSLGLAGGLDTQYF
TRBJ1-4 | TRBV5-1 | CASSSRAGPYDEKLFF
TRBJ2-1 | TRBV10-2 | CASVAGPSYNEQFF
TRBJ2-5 | TRBV7-6 | CASSHRLAGGVETQYF
TRBJ2-5 | TRBV11-2 | CASSLVSRESTQYF
TRBJ2-7 | TRBV6-6 | CASSLQGAAYEQYF
TRBJ2-3 | TRBV5-4 | CASSPGGGNTDTQYF
TRBJ2-1 | TRBV28 | CASSPLGGVYNEQFF
TRBJ2-1 | TRBV11-2 | CASSVYRGRGGEQFF
TRBJ2-1 | TRBV6-5 | CASSYSRTGGGNEQFF
TRBJ2-3 | TRBV5-4 | CASSLTGSTDTQYF
TRBJ2-4 | TRBV7-8 | CASSLGLEGTKNIQYF
TRBJ2-3 | TRBV6-1 | CATRTESTDTQYF
TRBJ2-1 | TRBV7-3 | CASSRTSGSKNEQFF
TRBJ2-1 | TRBV28 | CASSFSIEQFF
TRBJ2-7 | TRBV27 | CASSLSSGASYEQYF
TRBJ2-3 | TRBV9 | CASSPSMNTQYF
TRBJ2-7 | TRBV27 | CASSLGDSYEQYF
TRBJ2-7 | TRBV5-1 | CASSLAGGAYEQYF
TRBJ1-1 | TRBV28 | CASSQTGGRTTEAFF
TRBJ2-7 | TRBV2 | CASIREYEQYF
TRBJ1-1 | TRBV28 | CASSLMTDTAFF
TRBJ1-1 | TRBV5-1 | CASSPGTGSGTEAFF
TRBJ1-2 | TRBV29-1 | CSVGTGDGYTF
TRBJ2-7 | TRBV15 | CATSRENPGEQYF
TRBJ2-7 | TRBV19 | CASSAGQGGYEQYF
TRBJ2-1 | TRBV7-2 | CASSLTGTSAYNEQFF
TRBJ1-1 | TRBV5-4 | CASSTRTGWNTEAFF
TRBJ2-2 | TRBV7-3 | CASSLKTGGYRNTGELFF
TRBJ2-7 | TRBV6-1 | CAIASYEQYF
TRBJ2-3 | TRBV7-3 | CASSPGVLAATDTQYF
TRBJ2-7 | TRBV6-6 | CASRQTRQGLYEQYF
TRBJ2-1 | TRBV29-1 | CSSSSGRWDEQFF